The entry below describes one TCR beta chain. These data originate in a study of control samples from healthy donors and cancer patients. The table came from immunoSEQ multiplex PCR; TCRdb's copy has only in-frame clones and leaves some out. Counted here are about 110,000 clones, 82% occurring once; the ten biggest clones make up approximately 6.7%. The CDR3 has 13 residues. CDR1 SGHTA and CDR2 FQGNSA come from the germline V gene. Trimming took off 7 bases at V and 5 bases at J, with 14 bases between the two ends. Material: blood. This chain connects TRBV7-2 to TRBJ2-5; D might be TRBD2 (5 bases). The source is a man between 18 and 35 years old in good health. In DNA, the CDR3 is TGTGCCAGCAACTACCTCCGCGGGGAGACCCAGTACTTC. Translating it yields CASNYLRGETQYF.